This TCR beta chain appears in the sequencing data of a study of cytomegalovirus exposure and HLA in healthy donors. There are 18 residues in the CDR3. The ends were cut back, 2 bases at V and 0 bases at J, with 19 bases in the middle. The germline V gene encodes CDR1 SGHRS and CDR2 YFSETQ. On this clone: What it recognizes is unknown.

Vbeta (60) and Jbeta (13) primers were used in the PCR. The protocol was immunoSEQ multiplex PCR, while the TCRdb copy is restricted to in-frame clones and leaves out a portion. The sample lists more than 95,000 clones; 70% to 80% were seen once. Findings and limits, study-wide: Later analysis indicated greater clonal expansion among HLA-associated TCR beta chains than among equally common other chains.

Nominally healthy donors provided the samples, though records likely missed some immune exposures. Material: PBMCs. The TCR comes from a woman between 18 and 30 years old in good health and CMV-seronegative. V is TRBV5-1 and J is TRBJ2-3; a weak D match, TRBD2 (6 bases). In DNA, the CDR3 is TGCGCCAGCAGCTTCAGTCCCGGGACTGGGTCGAGCACAGATACGCAGTATTTT. Translated, it gives CASSFSPGTGSSTDTQYF. Complete variable domain (other parts from reference TRBV5-1 and TRBJ2-3): KAGVTQTPRYLIKTRGQQVTLSCSPISGHRSVSWYQQTPGQGLQFLFEYFSETQRNKGNFPGRFSGRQFSNSRSEMNVSTLELGDSALYLCASSFSPGTGSSTDTQYFGPGTRLTVL.